This T cell receptor (beta chain) stems from a study of blood T cell repertoires in COVID-19. V lost 2 bases to trimming and J lost 5 bases, with 13 bases between them. The CDR3 spans 14 residues. Germline CDR1 SGHRS, CDR2 YFSETQ. Sequencing was performed with immunoSEQ multiplex PCR; in TCRdb, only in-frame clones are kept and a portion is missing. Among about 280,000 clones listed, 80% to 90% were seen once. The chain carries TRBV5-1 and TRBJ1-2, with a weak D call TRBD1 (5 bases). The specimen was peripheral blood. The sequence was obtained from a woman aged 70-85 years with acute or convalescent COVID-19. CDR3 sequence: CASSFSPQGYGYTF. The CDR3 DNA reads as TGCGCCAGCAGCTTTAGCCCCCAGGGTTATGGCTACACCTTC.